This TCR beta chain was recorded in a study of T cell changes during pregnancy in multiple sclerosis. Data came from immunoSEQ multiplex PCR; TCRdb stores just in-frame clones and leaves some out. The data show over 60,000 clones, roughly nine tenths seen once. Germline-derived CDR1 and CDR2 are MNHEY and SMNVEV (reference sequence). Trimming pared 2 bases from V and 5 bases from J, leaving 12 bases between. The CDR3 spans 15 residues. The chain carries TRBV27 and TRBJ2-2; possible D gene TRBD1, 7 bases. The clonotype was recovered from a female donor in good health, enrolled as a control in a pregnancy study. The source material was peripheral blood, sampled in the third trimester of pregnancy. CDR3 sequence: CASSLRAGGTGELFF. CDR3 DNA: TGTGCCAGCAGTTTAAGGGCAGGGGGGACCGGGGAGCTGTTTTTT.